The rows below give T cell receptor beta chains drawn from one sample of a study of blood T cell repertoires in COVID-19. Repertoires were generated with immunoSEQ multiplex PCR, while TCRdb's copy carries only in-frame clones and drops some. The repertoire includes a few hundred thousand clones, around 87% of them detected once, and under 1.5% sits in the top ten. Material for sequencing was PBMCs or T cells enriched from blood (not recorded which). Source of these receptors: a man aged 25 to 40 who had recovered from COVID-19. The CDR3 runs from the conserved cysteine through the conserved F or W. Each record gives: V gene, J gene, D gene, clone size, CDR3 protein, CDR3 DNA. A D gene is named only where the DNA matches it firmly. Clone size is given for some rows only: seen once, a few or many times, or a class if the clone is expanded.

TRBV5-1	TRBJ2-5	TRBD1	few	CASSFGGTGGETQYF	TGCGCCAGCAGCTTTGGCGGGACAGGGGGGGAGACCCAGTACTTC
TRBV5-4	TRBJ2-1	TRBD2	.	CASSFIGGAGEQFF	TGTGCCAGCAGCTTTATCGGGGGGGCTGGTGAGCAGTTCTTC
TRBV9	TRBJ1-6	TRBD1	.	CASSVSGQLNSPLHF	TGTGCCAGCAGCGTTTCGGGACAGTTAAATTCACCCCTCCACTTT
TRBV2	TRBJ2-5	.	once	CASNKGTYLQRGQYF	TGTGCCAGCAATAAGGGGACATACTTACAACGGGGCCAGTACTTC
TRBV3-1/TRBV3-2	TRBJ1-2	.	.	CASSQPTGRGGGYTF	TGTGCCAGCAGCCAACCTACTGGCCGGGGGGGTGGCTACACCTTC
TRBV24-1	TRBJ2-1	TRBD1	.	CATSDNRGNEQFF	TGTGCCACCAGTGATAACAGGGGGAATGAGCAGTTCTTC
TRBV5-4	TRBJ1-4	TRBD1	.	CASSPTGPNEKLFF	TGTGCCAGCAGCCCGACAGGGCCTAATGAAAAACTGTTTTTT
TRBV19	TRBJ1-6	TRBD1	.	CASSMEGASYNSPLHF	TGTGCCAGTAGTATGGAGGGGGCTTCCTATAATTCACCCCTCCACTTT
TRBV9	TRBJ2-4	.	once	CASSESRAAGLAKNIQYF	TGTGCCAGCAGCGAATCGCGCGCGGCGGGTCTAGCCAAAAACATTCAGTACTTC
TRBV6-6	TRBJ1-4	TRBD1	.	CASSPGGPQVAEKLFF	TGTGCCAGCAGTCCAGGGGGGCCCCAGGTTGCCGAAAAACTGTTTTTT
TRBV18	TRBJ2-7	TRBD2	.	CASSPASGGSYEQYF	TGTGCCAGCTCACCGGCTAGCGGGGGGTCATACGAGCAGTACTTC
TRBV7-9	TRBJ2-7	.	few	CASSLQNYEQYF	TGTGCCAGCAGCTTACAGAATTACGAGCAGTACTTC
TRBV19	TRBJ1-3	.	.	CASSIDSSGNTIYF	TGTGCCAGTAGTATCGACAGCTCTGGAAACACCATATATTTT
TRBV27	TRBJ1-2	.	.	CASSFGTGNYGYTF	TGTGCCAGCAGTTTCGGTACAGGGAACTATGGCTACACCTTC
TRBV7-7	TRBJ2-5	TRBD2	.	CASSLIGGGKQETQYF	TGTGCTAGCAGCTTGATAGGCGGGGGGAAACAAGAGACCCAGTACTTC
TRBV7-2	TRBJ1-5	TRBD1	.	CASSLVGQGANQPQHF	TGTGCCAGCAGCTTAGTGGGACAGGGGGCCAATCAGCCCCAGCATTTT
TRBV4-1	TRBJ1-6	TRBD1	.	CASSPHTLDRDYNSPLHF	TGCGCCAGCAGCCCCCATACTCTGGACAGGGACTATAATTCACCCCTCCACTTT
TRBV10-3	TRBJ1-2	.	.	CAISKDREDGYTF	TGTGCCATCAGCAAGGACAGAGAAGATGGCTACACCTTC
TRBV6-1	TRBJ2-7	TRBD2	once	CASSEGAASGGPYYEQYF	TGTGCCAGCAGTGAAGGTGCGGCTAGCGGGGGCCCCTACTACGAGCAGTACTTC
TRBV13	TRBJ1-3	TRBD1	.	CASSLRQGRDTIYF	TGTGCCAGCAGCTTACGACAGGGAAGGGACACCATATATTTT
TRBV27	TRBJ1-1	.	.	CASSRRIPNTEAFF	TGTGCCAGCAGTCGGAGGATACCGAACACTGAAGCTTTCTTT
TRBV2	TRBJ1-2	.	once	CASSEAGASGYGYTF	TGTGCCAGCAGTGAAGCAGGGGCTTCGGGCTATGGCTACACCTTC
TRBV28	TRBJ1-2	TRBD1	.	CASSLPHVRQGGGYTF	TGTGCCAGCAGTTTACCCCATGTTAGACAGGGAGGCGGCTACACCTTC
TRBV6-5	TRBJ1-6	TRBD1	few	CASSYSGQGAVSPLHF	TGTGCCAGCAGTTACTCGGGACAGGGGGCGGTTTCACCCCTCCACTTT
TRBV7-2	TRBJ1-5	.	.	CASSSEDRHQPQHF	TGTGCCAGCAGCTCTGAGGACAGACATCAGCCCCAGCATTTT
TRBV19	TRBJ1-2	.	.	CASSPQGKGYGYTF	TGTGCCAGTAGTCCACAGGGCAAGGGCTATGGCTACACCTTC
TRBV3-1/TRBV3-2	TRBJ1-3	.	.	CASSRTGNTIYF	TGTGCCAGCAGCCGTACGGGGAACACCATATATTTT
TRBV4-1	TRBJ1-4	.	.	CASSQVGPRKLFF	TGCGCCAGCAGCCAAGTTGGTCCCCGGAAACTGTTTTTT
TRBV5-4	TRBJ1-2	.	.	CASSFEQGNYGYTF	TGTGCCAGCAGCTTTGAACAGGGTAACTATGGCTACACCTTC
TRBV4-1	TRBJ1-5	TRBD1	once	CASSQGQGYNQPQHF	TGCGCCAGCAGCCAGGGACAGGGGTACAATCAGCCCCAGCATTTT
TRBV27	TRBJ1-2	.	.	CASSMSRGGEVNYGYTF	TGTGCCAGCAGTATGTCTAGGGGGGGGGAAGTTAACTATGGCTACACCTTC
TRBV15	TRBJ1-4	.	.	CATSRDRGESEKLFF	TGTGCCACCAGCAGAGATAGGGGTGAGAGTGAAAAACTGTTTTTT
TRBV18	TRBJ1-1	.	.	CASSPPQPGLGNTEAFF	TGTGCCAGCTCACCGCCTCAACCGGGACTCGGGAACACTGAAGCTTTCTTT
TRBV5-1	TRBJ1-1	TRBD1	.	CASSLQGQGVTEAFF	TGCGCCAGCAGCCTACAGGGACAGGGTGTAACTGAAGCTTTCTTT
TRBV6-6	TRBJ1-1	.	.	CASRIGLGNTEAFF	TGTGCCAGCAGGATCGGACTGGGGAACACTGAAGCTTTCTTT
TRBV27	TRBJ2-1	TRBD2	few	CASSGGLAGVGNEQFF	TGTGCCAGCAGTGGGGGACTAGCGGGGGTTGGCAATGAGCAGTTCTTC
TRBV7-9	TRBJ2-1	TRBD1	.	CASSPRQGTYNEQFF	TGTGCCAGCAGCCCGCGACAGGGGACCTACAATGAGCAGTTCTTC
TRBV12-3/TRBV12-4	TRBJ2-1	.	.	CASRFLDEQFF	TGTGCCAGCAGATTCCTAGATGAGCAGTTCTTC
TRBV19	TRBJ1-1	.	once	CASSRDIQAFF	TGTGCCAGTAGTCGGGACATCCAAGCTTTCTTT
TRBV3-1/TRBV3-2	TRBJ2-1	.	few	CASSQEADPYNEQFF	TGTGCCAGCAGCCAGGAAGCGGACCCCTACAATGAGCAGTTCTTC
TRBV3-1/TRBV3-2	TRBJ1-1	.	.	CASSQTRSTEAFF	TGTGCCAGCAGCCAGACTCGGAGCACTGAAGCTTTCTTT
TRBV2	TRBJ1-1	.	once	CASSDSLAEAFF	TGTGCCAGCAGTGACAGTCTAGCTGAAGCTTTCTTT
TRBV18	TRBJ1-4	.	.	CASSLAAINEKLFF	TGTGCCAGCTCACTTGCAGCGATTAATGAAAAACTGTTTTTT
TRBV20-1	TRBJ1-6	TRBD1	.	CSASVPGQGNSPLHF	TGCAGTGCTAGTGTACCGGGACAGGGTAATTCACCCCTCCACTTT
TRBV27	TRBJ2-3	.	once	CASSSRDTTDTQYF	TGTGCCAGCAGTTCCCGGGACACCACAGATACGCAGTATTTT
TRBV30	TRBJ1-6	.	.	CAWSVVTERNSPLHF	TGTGCCTGGAGTGTAGTGACAGAAAGGAATTCACCCCTCCACTTT
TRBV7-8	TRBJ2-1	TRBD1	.	CASSLDTGVGTYNEQFF	TGTGCCAGCAGCTTAGACACAGGGGTAGGAACCTACAATGAGCAGTTCTTC
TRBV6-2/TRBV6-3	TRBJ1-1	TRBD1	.	CASSPETGLNTEAFF	TGTGCCAGCAGTCCGGAGACAGGGTTGAACACTGAAGCTTTCTTT
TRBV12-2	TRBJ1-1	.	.	CASRPRRLPQRSTEAFF	TGTGCAAGTCGCCCGAGACGACTGCCACAACGGAGCACTGAAGCTTTCTTT
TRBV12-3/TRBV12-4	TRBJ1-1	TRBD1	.	CASSLGQGLEAFF	TGTGCCAGCAGTTTAGGACAGGGCCTTGAAGCTTTCTTT
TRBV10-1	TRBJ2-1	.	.	CASSEGGRGYEQFF	TGCGCCAGCAGTGAGGGAGGCAGGGGCTATGAGCAGTTCTTC